A single sample is the source of the 28 T cell receptor beta chains below, sequenced in a study of T cells in Graves' hyperthyroidism and ophthalmopathy (dated by TCRdb to 2018 to 2020). Library generation was performed with multiplex PCR. Data came from an Illumina HiSeq 2000. Amplification of TCR beta CDR3 regions was carried out from RNA transcripts. The TCR CDR3 was subjected to a first round of RT-PCR using the HTBI primer set and the Qiagen OneStep RT-PCR kit. TCRdb itself trimmed the public reads at Q25 with fastp, ran MiXCR and retained productive beta chains. Each CDR3 protein gets just one entry, which takes the most common genes and DNA from the rows behind it. This sample holds roughly 420,000 distinct CDR3 sequences; around a sixth were observed only once. Of the sample, 13% to 15% falls within the top ten clones. The source material was blood. The receptor set was obtained from a woman in her late teens or twenties with Graves' hyperthyroidism.

This clonotype has ten or more counts. The chain couples TRBV2 to TRBJ2-7; tentatively, D is TRBD1 (6 bases). The germline V gene has CDR1 SNHLY and CDR2 FYNNEI. Trimming stripped 4 bases from V and 0 bases from J, with 13 bases between. The CDR3 length is 15 residues. CDR3 amino acids: CASSGTELSSYEQYF. CDR3 DNA sequence: TGTGCCAGCAGTGGGACAGAATTAAGCTCCTACGAGCAGTACTTC.

This clonotype occurred a few times. The chain recombines TRBV29-1 with TRBJ1-3; D gene uncertain. The V end was cut by 6 bases, the J end by 4 bases, with 7 bases between. Germline V gene sequence: CDR1 SQVTM, CDR2 ANQGSEA. The CDR3 runs to 11 residues. CDR3 nucleotides: TGCAGCGTAGAAAGGGGAAACACCATATATTTT. This encodes CSVERGNTIYF.

This clonotype was counted only a few times. The V gene is TRBV9, the J gene TRBJ2-7, with 7 bases lining up with TRBD2. The CDR3 sequence is 15 residues long. Germline values: CDR1 SGDLS, CDR2 YYNGEE. The V and J ends lost 0 bases and 3 bases, in that order; junction bases with no gene match: 6. CDR3 coding DNA: TGTGCCAGCAGCGTAGGCGGGGGAGAGGGCTACGAGCAGTACTTC. Translated, it gives CASSVGGGEGYEQYF.

The CDR3 region is CASRARSGQLYDEQYF. In DNA, the CDR3 is TGTGCCAGCAGGGCCCGTTCTGGACAGTTGTACGACGAGCAGTACTTC. The chain joins TRBV6-1 to TRBJ2-7, with D perhaps TRBD1 (6 bases). The ends were cut back, 6 bases at V and 5 bases at J, with 23 bases in the middle. The CDR3 covers 16 residues. Germline V gives CDR1 MNHNS, CDR2 SASEGT.

This clonotype was seen at least ten times. The chain couples TRBV10-3 to TRBJ2-1; no clear D gene. Germline V lookup: CDR1 ENHRY, CDR2 SYGVKD. V was shortened by 5 bases and J by 8 bases, with 19 bases between the two germline ends. The CDR3 sequence is 15 residues long. CDR3 residues: CAISTHHRVVDEQFF. The CDR3 region has the DNA TGTGCCATCAGTACCCATCACCGGGTCGTGGATGAGCAGTTCTTC.

This chain connects TRBV6-4 to TRBJ2-1, with D maybe TRBD1 (5 bases). V lost 5 bases to trimming and J lost 8 bases, with 19 bases between them. CDR1 is MRHNA and CDR2 is SNTAGT in the germline V gene. The CDR3 sequence is 15 residues long. Here the CDR3 reads CASSPRVGVLYEQFF. In DNA, the CDR3 is TGTGCCAGCAGTCCCAGGGTAGGGGTACTGTATGAGCAGTTCTTC.

This clonotype has a count of ten or more. V gene TRBV11-2 combines with J gene TRBJ1-2, with 7 bases that match TRBD1. The CDR3 extends over 14 amino acids. The junction had 9 bases not matched to a gene; V was cut back by 5 bases and J by 6 bases. Germline CDR1 reads SGHAT; CDR2 reads FQNNGV. The CDR3 DNA sequence: TGTGCCAGCAGCAATCTACAGGGGAGGGATGGCTACACCTTC. Protein product: CASSNLQGRDGYTF.

This clonotype has at least ten counts. The rearrangement links TRBV7-9 to TRBJ1-1; no definite D call. The germline V and J ends were trimmed by 9 bases and 0 bases, with 8 bases remaining between them. Germline CDR1 SEHNR, CDR2 FQNEAQ (reference sequence). The CDR3 totals 12 residues. This CDR3 reads CASDLMNTEAFF. In nucleotides, the CDR3 is TGTGCCAGTGATTTAATGAACACTGAAGCTTTCTTT.

This clonotype was counted at least ten times. The V call is TRBV11-2, the J call TRBJ1-1, with D hard to call. Trimming left V 5 bases short and J 4 bases short, with 14 bases between. Germline CDR1 and CDR2: SGHAT and FQNNGV. This CDR3 contains 14 residues. CDR3: CASSLPSRGTEAFF. Here the CDR3 DNA reads TGTGCCAGCAGCCTACCCTCCCGCGGCACTGAAGCTTTCTTT.

This chain connects TRBV5-1 to TRBJ1-4; a possible D gene is TRBD1 (5 bases). V was cut by 7 bases and J by 5 bases, with 12 bases left in between. Looked up from germline, CDR1 is SGHRS and CDR2 is YFSETQ. The CDR3 runs to 13 residues. The CDR3 sequence is CASARGGNEKLFF. For the CDR3, the DNA is TGCGCCAGCGCCCGCGGGGGGAATGAAAAACTGTTTTTT. The full variable domain, its missing parts supplied by reference TRBV5-1 and TRBJ1-4, is KAGVTQTPRYLIKTRGQQVTLSCSPISGHRSVSWYQQTPGQGLQFLFEYFSETQRNKGNFPGRFSGRQFSNSRSEMNVSTLELGDSALYLCASARGGNEKLFFGSGTQLSVL.

In its sample, this clonotype was seen many times. A read error may explain this, as a much larger clone is one base away. J is TRBJ1-1 and V is TRBV11-2; D unclear. The germline V gene encodes CDR1 SGHAT and CDR2 FQNNGV. The CDR3 totals 13 residues. CDR3 sequence (DNA): TGTGCCGGCAGCTTTCTAGGGAACACTGAAGCTTTCTTT. Protein: CAGSFLGNTEAFF.

This chain connects TRBV4-2 to TRBJ1-4; D gene unclear. The V end lost 6 bases, the J end lost 8 bases, and 19 bases lay between the germline ends. In germline, CDR1 is LGHNA, CDR2 YNFKEQ. The CDR3 spans 15 residues. In nucleotides, the CDR3 is TGTGCCAGCAGTTATTCGCTGGAGGGTGGGGAAAAACTGTTTTTT. Its protein is CASSYSLEGGEKLFF.

At least ten counts were recorded for this clonotype. The genes are TRBV7-6 and TRBJ2-3; D not certain. CDR3 size: 16 residues. Germline values: CDR1 SGHVS, CDR2 FNYEAQ. The V end lost 5 bases, the J end lost 5 bases, and 20 bases lay between the germline ends. The CDR3 bases are TGTGCCAGCAGCCCTTCTTGGGTTCTCAGAAAAGATACGCAGTATTTT. Its protein is CASSPSWVLRKDTQYF.

This clonotype was seen ten or more times. The chain links TRBV7-2 to TRBJ2-7; the D is unclear. This CDR3 contains 14 residues. The V gene's germline CDR1 is SGHTA and CDR2 FQGNSA. Trimming left V 1 base short and J 3 bases short, with 10 bases between. CDR3 sequence reads: CASSLEVGNYEQYF. The CDR3 DNA reads TGTGCCAGCAGCTTAGAGGTCGGAAACTACGAGCAGTACTTC. Together with reference TRBV7-2 and TRBJ2-7, the CDR3 gives the full variable domain: GAGVSQSPSNKVTEKGKDVELRCDPISGHTALYWYRQSLGQGLEFLIYFQGNSAPDKSGLPSDRFSAERTGGSVSTLTIQRTQQEDSAVYLCASSLEVGNYEQYFGPGTRLTVT.

V usage is TRBV20-1 and J usage is TRBJ1-2, with TRBD1 matching over 10 bases. Germline V gene lookup returns CDR1 DFQATT and CDR2 SNEGSKA (reference sequence). CDR3 length equals 12 residues. V lost 5 bases, J lost 8 bases, and 5 bases stayed unmatched. The CDR3 nucleotides are TGCAGTGCTTGGGACAGGGGACAGGGCTACACCTTC. This sequence encodes CSAWDRGQGYTF.

This clonotype was counted many times. The chain joins TRBV20-1 to TRBJ1-2, with a possible D match to TRBD1 (5 bases). The V gene's germline CDR1 is DFQATT and CDR2 SNEGSKA (reference sequence). The CDR3 has 14 amino acids. V was clipped by 0 bases and J by 8 bases, with 16 bases between them. The CDR3 sequence is CSARDRRQGRGYTF. The CDR3, as DNA: TGCAGTGCTAGAGATCGTCGCCAGGGACGCGGCTACACCTTC.

The sample holds a few counts of this clonotype. J is TRBJ2-7 and V is TRBV10-3, with 10 bases fitting TRBD1. This CDR3 is 16 amino acids long. Per germline, CDR1 ENHRY and CDR2 SYGVKD. V trimming: 5 bases; J trimming: 6 bases; junction bases outside the gene matches: 13. CDR3 nucleotides: TGTGCCATCAGTATTGCAGCCGACAGGGGGCTGGTCGAGCAGTACTTC. This translates into CAISIAADRGLVEQYF.

This rearrangement joins TRBV7-2 to TRBJ1-5; D is unresolved. The V gene's germline CDR1 is SGHTA and CDR2 FQGNSA. There are 14 residues in the CDR3. V was cut by 4 bases and J by 0 bases, with 7 bases left in between. The CDR3 region is CASSYDHSNQPQHF. The CDR3 DNA sequence: TGTGCCAGCAGCTACGACCATAGCAATCAGCCCCAGCATTTT.

This clonotype was seen a few times. V usage is TRBV7-2 and J usage is TRBJ2-3, with 7 bases aligning to TRBD2. In germline, CDR1 is SGHTA, CDR2 FQGNSA. Trimming cost V 4 bases and J 6 bases; bases outside gene matches: 7. This CDR3 region has 14 residues. As DNA, the CDR3 is TGTGCCAGCAGCTGGGGGGGTACCGCTGATACGCAGTATTTT. Protein product: CASSWGGTADTQYF.

The table lists this clonotype with many counts. The chain is built from TRBV7-9 and TRBJ2-5; 8 bases align to TRBD2. V gave up 3 bases and J gave up 2 bases; unmatched junction bases: 5. CDR1 is SEHNR, CDR2 FQNEAQ, per germline (reference sequence). This CDR3 is 15 amino acids long. Written as DNA, the CDR3 is TGTGCCAGCAGCTTCTGGCTAGCGGGTCAAGAGACCCAGTACTTC. The encoded protein is CASSFWLAGQETQYF.

This clonotype was detected ten times or more. The chain links TRBV28 to TRBJ1-6; D unclear. V was shortened by 3 bases and J by 7 bases, with 7 bases between the two germline ends. The germline V gene has CDR1 MDHEN and CDR2 SYDVKM. The CDR3 length is 13 residues. The CDR3 nucleotides are TGTGCCAGCAGTTTGGATTTGAATTCACCCCTCCACTTT. Translated: CASSLDLNSPLHF.

For the CDR3, the DNA is TGTGCCAGCAGCCGGCTGACTAGCGGGGGGGGTAGCTCCTACAATGAGCAGTTCTTC. Encoded protein: CASSRLTSGGGSSYNEQFF. The chain is built from TRBV3-1 and TRBJ2-1, with TRBD2 matching 14 bases. The CDR3 is made up of 19 amino acids. J lost 0 bases, V lost 4 bases, and 8 bases had no gene match. Germline V gene lookup returns CDR1 LGHDT and CDR2 YNNKEL (reference sequence).

This clonotype was observed a handful of times. The chain joins TRBV9 to TRBJ2-7; D might be TRBD1 or TRBD2, each matching 6 bases. CDR3 size: 14 residues. Germline CDR1 and CDR2: SGDLS and YYNGEE. Trimming left V 4 bases short and J 4 bases short, with 15 bases between. The CDR3 spells CASSTSGAVYEQYF. The CDR3 region has the DNA TGTGCCAGCAGCACGTCGGGGGCCGTGTACGAGCAGTACTTC.

This clonotype showed up many times. The chain employs TRBV28 and TRBJ1-2; TRBD1 aligns across 9 bases. Germline trimming cut 2 bases from V and 7 bases from J; bases unmatched to any gene: 8. The CDR3 is 15 amino acids. Germline V CDR1 and CDR2: MDHEN, SYDVKM. The DNA for the CDR3 is TGTGCCAGCAGTTTAAACCCAACAGGGGGCATTGGCTACACCTTC. It yields the protein CASSLNPTGGIGYTF.

This clonotype was counted a few times. The chain combines TRBV19 with TRBJ1-5; D call uncertain. Between the trimmed V and J ends, which lost 3 bases and 1 base, there was a span of 10 bases. Germline lookup yields CDR1 LNHDA and CDR2 SQIVND (reference sequence). CDR3 length: 15 residues. The CDR3 sequence is CASSIGVGSNQPQHF. CDR3 in DNA: TGTGCCAGTAGTATCGGGGTGGGGAGCAATCAGCCCCAGCATTTT.

There are many counts of this clonotype. The chain is built from TRBV3-1 and TRBJ2-5; 10 bases agree with TRBD2. Trimming took 3 bases from V and 2 from J; bases not matched to a gene: 6. Germline CDR1 is LGHDT and CDR2 is YNNKEL (reference sequence). CDR3 length: 16 residues. The CDR3 DNA reads as TGTGCCAGCAGCCACCGGACTAGCGGAACTCAAGAGACCCAGTACTTC. This encodes CASSHRTSGTQETQYF.

The table lists this clonotype with many counts. This rearrangement joins TRBV10-1 to TRBJ1-1, with 7 bases that match TRBD1. In germline, CDR1 is WNHNN, CDR2 SYGVQD (reference sequence). The junction had 11 bases not matched to a gene; V was cut back by 5 bases and J by 2 bases. This CDR3 spans 16 amino acids. This CDR3 is CASSPDDRDSNTEAFF. The DNA of the CDR3 is TGCGCCAGCAGTCCAGACGACCGGGACAGTAACACTGAAGCTTTCTTT.

CDR3: CASSQGTSGAYEQYF. The CDR3 DNA follows: TGCGCCAGCAGCCAGGGGACTAGCGGTGCCTACGAGCAGTACTTC. This sequence joins TRBV4-1 and TRBJ2-7, with 11 bases matching TRBD2. The V gene's germline CDR1 is MGHRA and CDR2 YSYEKL. The CDR3 is 15 residues long. Unmatched junction bases numbered 3, after V lost 3 bases and J lost 2 bases.